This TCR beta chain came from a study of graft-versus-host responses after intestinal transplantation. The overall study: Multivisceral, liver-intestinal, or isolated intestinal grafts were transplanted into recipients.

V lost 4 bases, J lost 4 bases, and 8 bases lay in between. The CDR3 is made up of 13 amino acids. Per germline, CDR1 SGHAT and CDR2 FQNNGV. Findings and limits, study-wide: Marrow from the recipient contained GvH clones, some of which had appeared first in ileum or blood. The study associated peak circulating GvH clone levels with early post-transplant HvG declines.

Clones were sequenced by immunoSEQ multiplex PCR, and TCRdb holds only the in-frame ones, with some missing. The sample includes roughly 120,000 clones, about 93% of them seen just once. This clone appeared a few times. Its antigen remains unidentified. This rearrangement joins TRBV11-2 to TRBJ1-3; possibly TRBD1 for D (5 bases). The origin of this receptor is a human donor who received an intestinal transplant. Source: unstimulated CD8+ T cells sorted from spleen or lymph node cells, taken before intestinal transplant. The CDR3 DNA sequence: TGTGCCAGCAGCTCGGGACCGGGAAACACCATATATTTT. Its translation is CASSSGPGNTIYF.